A single sample gave rise to the 27 T cell receptor beta chains below, sequenced in a study of T cell repertoires in ileal Crohn's disease (dated by TCRdb to the late 2010s). The library relied on the immunoSEQ multiplex PCR assay. In TCRdb, the immuneACCESS table is reduced to in-frame sequences with V and J assigned. These tables do not hold every clone; where another copy was compared, an unresolved V gene accounts for under half, and the others remain unexplained. This sample holds thousands of clones; around 96% were observed only once. The top ten constitute about 1.2% of the sample. Input material: ileal tissue. All receptors derive from an adult with Crohn's disease.

CDR3 bases: TGTGCCAGCAGCCAATTGGCCAGCTCCTACAATGAGCAGTTCTTC. This translates into CASSQLASSYNEQFF. The chain combines TRBV14 with TRBJ2-1; no clear D. The V and J ends lost 2 bases and 0 bases respectively, with 8 bases between them. There are 15 residues in the CDR3. Per the germline V gene, CDR1 is SGHDN and CDR2 is FVKESK. Drawing the rest from reference TRBV14 and TRBJ2-1, the complete variable domain is EAGVTQFPSHSVIEKGQTVTLRCDPISGHDNLYWYRRVMGKEIKFLLHFVKESKQDESGMPNNRFLAERTGGTYSTLKVQPAELEDSGVYFCASSQLASSYNEQFFGPGTRLTVL.

The genes are TRBV27 and TRBJ1-4; TRBD1 aligns across 8 bases. The CDR3 is made up of 14 amino acids. The trim removed 6 bases at V and 7 bases at J, leaving 7 bases unmatched. Germline-derived CDR1 and CDR2 are MNHEY and SMNVEV (reference sequence). DNA for the CDR3: TGTGCCAGCAGGAGACAGGGGAATGGTGAAAAACTGTTTTTT. Translating gives CASRRQGNGEKLFF.

The chain is built from TRBV7-8 and TRBJ1-3; no definite D call. The germline CDR1 and CDR2 sequences are SGHVS and FQNEAQ. The CDR3 sequence is 16 residues long. The germline V and J ends were trimmed by 0 bases and 6 bases, with 15 bases remaining between them. The CDR3 spells CASSLAVLRSTNTIYF. CDR3 nucleotides: TGTGCCAGCAGCTTAGCAGTCTTGAGGTCGACAAACACCATATATTTT.

This chain connects TRBV5-6 to TRBJ2-2, with TRBD1 matching over 9 bases. J was trimmed by 9 bases and V by 4 bases; bases with no gene match: 10. The CDR3 contains 15 residues. Germline V CDR1 and CDR2: SGHDT, YYEEEE. The CDR3 here is CASSALKTGGWELFF. The CDR3 DNA reads TGTGCCAGCAGCGCACTGAAAACAGGGGGCTGGGAGCTGTTTTTT.

This clone occurred once. The V call is TRBV9, the J call TRBJ1-3; D is perhaps TRBD1 (6 bases). CDR3 length: 17 residues. Germline V CDR1 and CDR2: SGDLS, YYNGEE. Trimming shortened V by 3 bases and J by 3 bases, and 19 bases separated the two germline ends. CDR3: CASSARSSQGSGNTIYF. The CDR3 DNA reads as TGTGCCAGCAGCGCCCGCAGCAGTCAGGGGAGTGGAAACACCATATATTTT.

This chain links TRBV6-5 with TRBJ2-3, with TRBD2 matching 10 bases. Trimming took 6 bases from V and 2 from J; bases not matched to a gene: 5. This CDR3 comprises 15 residues. From germline, CDR1 is MNHEY and CDR2 SVGAGI. The CDR3 DNA follows: TGTGCCAGCAGCTGGACTAGCGGTTACACAGATACGCAGTATTTT. Its protein is CASSWTSGYTDTQYF.

V is TRBV5-1 and J is TRBJ1-1; D remains unclear. The V end was cut by 4 bases, the J end by 1 base, with 8 bases between. The CDR3 contains 13 residues. CDR1 and CDR2 (germline): SGHRS, YFSETQ. The CDR3 region has the DNA TGCGCCAGCAGCCGAAGAGGGAACACTGAAGCTTTCTTT. Translating it yields CASSRRGNTEAFF.

This chain links TRBV6-1 with TRBJ1-5; 7 positions match TRBD1. With V trimmed by 6 bases and J by 4 bases, 3 bases remained unmatched. The CDR3 loop spans 13 amino acids. Per the germline V gene, CDR1 is MNHNS and CDR2 is SASEGT. This chain's CDR3 is CASRTGPNQPQHF. CDR3 DNA: TGTGCCAGCAGGACAGGGCCGAATCAGCCCCAGCATTTT.

The chain links TRBV9 to TRBJ2-7; 7 positions match TRBD2. This CDR3 is built from 13 residues. V dropped 4 bases and J dropped 3; count of bases not matched to a gene: 4. Germline loops: CDR1 SGDLS, CDR2 YYNGEE. CDR3 residues: CASSLRDYYEQYF. Written as DNA, the CDR3 is TGTGCCAGCAGCCTAAGGGACTACTACGAGCAGTACTTC.

This sequence joins TRBV5-1 and TRBJ1-6; 9 positions agree with TRBD1. CDR1 and CDR2 from the germline V gene are SGHRS and YFSETQ. The CDR3 consists of 15 residues. V was pared by 4 bases and J by 5 bases, with 4 bases of the junction left unmatched. The chain's CDR3 is CASSIGDRDNSPLHF. The CDR3 DNA reads TGCGCCAGCAGCATAGGGGACAGGGATAATTCACCCCTCCACTTT.

V and J are TRBV9 and TRBJ1-5; D not certain. The V end lost 0 bases, the J end lost 4 bases, and 5 bases lay between the germline ends. Germline CDR1 reads SGDLS; CDR2 reads YYNGEE. The CDR3 has 13 amino acids. DNA for the CDR3: TGTGCCAGCAGCGTAGACGGGAATCAGCCCCAGCATTTT. Protein sequence: CASSVDGNQPQHF.

This sequence joins TRBV2 and TRBJ1-3; D gene unclear. Germline CDR1 is SNHLY and CDR2 is FYNNEI. The V and J ends lost 4 bases and 3 bases respectively, with 10 bases between them. The CDR3 spans 14 residues. DNA for the CDR3: TGTGCCAGCAGTGGAGAGAGGAGTGGAAACACCATATATTTT. As protein: CASSGERSGNTIYF.

CDR3 coding DNA: TGTGCCAGCATGGGGGGTGATCGGGGCAGCAATCAGCCCCAGCATTTT. This encodes CASMGGDRGSNQPQHF. This rearrangement joins TRBV6-6 to TRBJ1-5; TRBD1 might be the D (5 bases). Germline CDR1 MNHNY, CDR2 SVGAGI (reference sequence). The CDR3 has 16 residues. Trimming took off 7 bases at V and 1 base at J, with 17 bases between the two ends.

The V and J genes are TRBV7-2 and TRBJ2-2, with 12 nucleotides matching TRBD2. Germline CDR1 and CDR2: SGHTA and FQGNSA. The CDR3 extends over 19 amino acids. V was clipped by 2 bases and J by 5 bases; unmatched bases: 12. The CDR3 here is CASSLSLAGGSKSTGELFF. The CDR3 region has the DNA TGTGCCAGCAGCTTATCCCTAGCGGGAGGGTCGAAGTCGACCGGGGAGCTGTTTTTT.

The gene calls are TRBV19 and TRBJ2-5; D is perhaps TRBD1 (5 bases). Near its end, the DNA agrees better with TRBJ2-7, so the J call may be wrong. Germline V lookup: CDR1 LNHDA, CDR2 SQIVND (reference sequence). The CDR3 runs 14 residues. CDR3 nucleotide sequence: TGTGCCAGTAGTACCGACAGAGTCTCTTACGAGCAGTACTTC. It translates to CASSTDRVSYEQYF.

The chain is built from TRBV28 and TRBJ2-2; D call uncertain. The CDR3 is 14 amino acids. CDR1 and CDR2 from the germline V gene are MDHEN and SYDVKM. Trimming took 5 bases from V and 6 from J, leaving 13 bases between them. CDR3: CASSHTVGSGELFF. For the CDR3, the DNA is TGTGCCAGCAGTCATACAGTAGGCTCCGGGGAGCTGTTTTTT.

The chain joins TRBV5-6 to TRBJ2-7; D might be TRBD1 (8 bases). Trimming shortened V by 3 bases and J by 6 bases, and 22 bases separated the two germline ends. The germline V gene has CDR1 SGHDT and CDR2 YYEEEE. This CDR3 has 16 amino acids. The CDR3 loop reads CASSSLSDRGGIEQYF. The CDR3 DNA is TGTGCCAGCAGCTCCCTCTCTGACAGGGGAGGGATCGAGCAGTACTTC.

The chain links TRBV29-1 to TRBJ1-3; 9 bases are shared with TRBD1. The germline gives CDR1 SQVTM, CDR2 ANQGSEA. V lost 6 bases to trimming and J lost 8 bases; unmatched junction nucleotides: 5. There are 12 residues in the CDR3. The CDR3 coding sequence is TGCAGCGTCCGGGACAGGGAATACACCATATATTTT. This gives the protein CSVRDREYTIYF.

The chain employs TRBV9 and TRBJ2-6, with TRBD2 identical over 10 bases. The V segment lost 2 bases and the J segment 0 bases; nucleotides outside the gene matches: 11. The germline V gene has CDR1 SGDLS and CDR2 YYNGEE. This CDR3 comprises 20 residues. The CDR3 loop is CASSVNLSGRVLSGANVLTF. CDR3 nucleotides: TGTGCCAGCAGCGTGAACTTAAGCGGGAGGGTCCTCTCTGGGGCCAACGTCCTGACTTTC.

The chain carries TRBV9 and TRBJ2-1; 10 bases are a match to TRBD2. The V gene's germline CDR1 is SGDLS and CDR2 YYNGEE. CDR3 length: 15 residues. Unmatched junction bases numbered 6, after V lost 4 bases and J lost 5 bases. CDR3 in amino acids: CASSQTSGPDNEQFF. CDR3 nucleotides: TGTGCCAGCAGCCAGACTAGCGGGCCCGACAATGAGCAGTTCTTC.

The chain is built from TRBV29-1 and TRBJ1-1; D not resolved. This CDR3 comprises 13 residues. The germline V gene encodes CDR1 SQVTM and CDR2 ANQGSEA. V lost 0 bases, J lost 6 bases, and 11 bases lay in between. The CDR3 DNA is TGCAGCGTTGAAGATGGTGGTCGCGCTGAAGCTTTCTTT. As protein: CSVEDGGRAEAFF.

This clone was recorded once. The chain couples TRBV7-2 to TRBJ1-2; D remains unclear. V was clipped by 1 base and J by 2 bases, with 14 bases between them. The CDR3 runs to 16 residues. The germline V gene encodes CDR1 SGHTA and CDR2 FQGNSA. Written as DNA, the CDR3 is TGTGCCAGCAGCTTAGTACGTCTGGCGGGGAACTATGGCTACACCTTC. Translated, it gives CASSLVRLAGNYGYTF.

The chain couples TRBV5-6 to TRBJ2-7; 8 bases fit TRBD1. V dropped 3 bases and J dropped 0; count of bases not matched to a gene: 5. The CDR3 totals 15 residues. Per germline, CDR1 SGHDT and CDR2 YYEEEE. The CDR3: CASSSFGTGSYEQYF. CDR3 nucleotide sequence: TGTGCCAGCAGCTCCTTTGGGACAGGCTCCTACGAGCAGTACTTC.

J is TRBJ2-7 and V is TRBV19; tentative D call: TRBD2 (6 bases). The CDR3 contains 12 residues. V dropped 4 bases and J dropped 4 bases, with 8 bases sitting between them. The V gene's germline CDR1 is LNHDA and CDR2 SQIVND (reference sequence). CDR3 DNA sequence: TGTGCCAGTAGTAGGGGACTGTACGAGCAGTACTTC. Amino acids: CASSRGLYEQYF.

The J gene is TRBJ2-1, the V gene TRBV29-1, with 9 positions matching TRBD1. V shed 7 bases and J 6 bases; nucleotides not matched to a gene: 7. CDR1 and CDR2 (germline): SQVTM, ANQGSEA. There are 13 residues in the CDR3. CDR3 sequence reads: CSAERDRANEQFF. The CDR3 DNA reads as TGCAGCGCCGAACGGGACAGGGCCAATGAGCAGTTCTTC.

The gene calls are TRBV19 and TRBJ2-2, with 8 positions matching TRBD1. J gave up 7 bases and V 6 bases, and 7 bases lay outside the gene matches. This CDR3 has 14 residues. Germline values: CDR1 LNHDA, CDR2 SQIVND (reference sequence). The CDR3 region has the DNA TGTGCCAGTAGCATTCAGGGGGCCAGCGGGGAGCTGTTTTTT. Its translation: CASSIQGASGELFF.

The sample holds one count of this clone. CDR3: CASSIKGLAETDTQYF. The CDR3 DNA follows: TGTGCCAGCAGCATCAAAGGACTAGCGGAGACAGATACGCAGTATTTT. The chain links TRBV5-4 to TRBJ2-3, with 10 nucleotides matching TRBD2. The V and J ends lost 4 bases and 3 bases, in that order; junction bases with no gene match: 8. The CDR3 has 16 amino acids. Germline assignment: CDR1 SGHNT and CDR2 YYREEE (reference sequence).